The rows below give T cell receptor beta chains drawn from one sample of a study of CD8+CD57+ T cells in acquired aplastic anemia. TCRdb processed the reads anew with MiXCR; each CDR3 protein has one entry. The sample carries roughly 58,000 distinct CDR3 sequences, over 45% recorded once. Sequenced sample: sorted CD4+, CD8+, or CD8+CD57+ T cells (not recorded which) from PBMCs. Receptors were obtained from a human donor in good health, serving as a control. Each CDR3 is given with its conserved first and last residue. A D gene is named only where the DNA matches it firmly. Expanded clones are given a class, and other clones once, few, many or no size at all.

v_gene	abundance	d_gene	j_gene	CDR3nt	CDR3aa
TRBV7-8	many	TRBD2	TRBJ2-3	TGTGCCAGCAGCTGGGGCGGGGCTAGCGGATTCACAGATACGCAGTATTTT	CASSWGGASGFTDTQYF
TRBV12-3/TRBV12-4	many	TRBD1	TRBJ1-3	TGTGCCAGCAGTCGCACAGGGGGTTTGGGAAACACCATATATTTT	CASSRTGGLGNTIYF
TRBV24-1	-	TRBD2	TRBJ2-3	TGTGCCACCAGTGATCTAGCGGTAGACACAGATACGCAGTATTTT	CATSDLAVDTDTQYF
TRBV29-1	many	TRBD1	TRBJ1-1	TGCAGCGTTGTGGTAGGGGGCGAAGGCGCTTTCTTT	CSVVVGGEGAFF
TRBV7-9	-	TRBD1	TRBJ1-4	TGTGCCAGCAGCGAGACAGGGAACGAAAAACTGTTTTTT	CASSETGNEKLFF
TRBV29-1	-	TRBD1	TRBJ2-7	TGCAGCTTCCTAGAGGGGGCGGCTGGCGAGCAGTACTTC	CSFLEGAAGEQYF
TRBV2	-	-	TRBJ2-5	TGTGCCAGCAGTGGTGCAGGAGTCCAAGAGACCCAGTACTTC	CASSGAGVQETQYF
TRBV19	-	TRBD2	TRBJ2-7	TGTGCCAGTAGTCCCCCGTTTGCGGGAGCAATCTACGAGCAGTACTTC	CASSPPFAGAIYEQYF
TRBV30	many	-	TRBJ2-1	TGTGCCTGGAACGAGGGCGGGACGTCCTACAATGAGCAGTTCTTC	CAWNEGGTSYNEQFF
TRBV9	many	-	TRBJ2-3	TGTGCCAGCAGCGTAGCTCAACAGGGGAGGATTTCAGATACGCAGTATTTT	CASSVAQQGRISDTQYF
TRBV6-2/TRBV6-3	many	-	TRBJ2-5	TGTGCCAGCAACCCGAGGGAAGCAGAGACCCAGTACTTC	CASNPREAETQYF
TRBV19	-	TRBD2	TRBJ2-3	TGTGCCAGTAGTACCCGACAACTAGCGGGAGATACGCAGTATTTT	CASSTRQLAGDTQYF
TRBV24-1	-	-	TRBJ1-2	TGTGCCACCAGTTTGGGACCATACTATGGCTACACCTTC	CATSLGPYYGYTF